This TCR beta chain originates from a study of shared T cell receptors in the human thymus. The V gene's germline CDR1 is SQVTM and CDR2 ANQGSEA. The junction had 5 bases not matched to a gene; V was cut back by 5 bases and J by 0 bases. CDR3 length: 15 amino acids. The method was immunoSEQ multiplex PCR; TCRdb's version includes in-frame clones alone and lacks a portion of them. The profile shows about 380,000 clones, 95% of them singletons. The chain uses TRBV29-1 and TRBJ2-3; 10 bases align to TRBD2. The TCR originated in a human donor. Sequenced input: thymocytes. The CDR3, as DNA: TGCAGCGTTCTTGGGACTAGCGAGAGCACAGATACGCAGTATTTT. This encodes CSVLGTSESTDTQYF.